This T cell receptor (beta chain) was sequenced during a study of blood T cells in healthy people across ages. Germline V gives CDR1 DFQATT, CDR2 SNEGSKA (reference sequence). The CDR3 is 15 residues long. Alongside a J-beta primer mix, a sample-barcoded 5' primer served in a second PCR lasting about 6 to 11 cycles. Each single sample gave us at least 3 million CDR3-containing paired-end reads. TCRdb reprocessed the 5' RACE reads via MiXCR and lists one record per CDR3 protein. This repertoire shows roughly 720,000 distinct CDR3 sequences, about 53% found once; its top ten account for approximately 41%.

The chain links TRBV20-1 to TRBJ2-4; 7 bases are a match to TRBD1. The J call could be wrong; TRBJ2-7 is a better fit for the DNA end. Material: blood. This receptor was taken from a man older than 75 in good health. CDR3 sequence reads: CSAGRQGGVIYEQYF. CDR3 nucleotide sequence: TGCAGTGCAGGTCGACAGGGTGGTGTTATTTACGAGCAGTACTTC.